A selection of T cell receptor beta chains follows, all from one sample in a study of cytotoxic CD8 clonotypes in ibrutinib-treated CLL. Assay: immunoSEQ multiplex PCR; the TCRdb copy retains only in-frame clones and omits some. The repertoire holds tens of thousands of clones, with roughly 72% as singletons. Sequenced here: PBMCs, sampled after 12 months of ibrutinib treatment. Receptors originate from a human donor with chronic lymphocytic leukemia. Each CDR3 is given with its conserved first and last residue. The D gene is left open where the match is weak. Clone size is given for some rows only: seen once, a few or many times, or a class if the clone is expanded.

>TRBV18|TRBD2|TRBJ2-4|.
TGTGCCAGCTCACCAATTCAGGGACTAGCGCAAAACATTCAGTACTTC
CASSPIQGLAQNIQYF
>TRBV2|.|TRBJ1-6|.
TGTGCCAGCAGTGAAGTGGCGGGGATTGGTAATTCACCCCTCCACTTT
CASSEVAGIGNSPLHF
>TRBV7-9|.|TRBJ1-5|few
TGTGCCAGCAGCCCCGTTGACCAGCCCCAGCATTTT
CASSPVDQPQHF
>TRBV6-4|TRBD2|TRBJ2-5|once
TGTGCCAGCAGTGACTTGCGTCTAGCGGGGAAAACTCAAGAGACCCAGTACTTC
CASSDLRLAGKTQETQYF
>TRBV29-1|.|TRBJ2-7|.
TGCAGCGTTGGAAGAGTTCTTTACGAGCAGTACTTC
CSVGRVLYEQYF
>TRBV6-5|TRBD1|TRBJ1-2|.
TGTGCCAGCAGTAGGACAGGCTCCTACTATGGCTACACCTTC
CASSRTGSYYGYTF
>TRBV18|.|TRBJ1-4|.
TGTGCCAGCTCACCATTGATGGGATTTAATGAAAAACTGTTTTTT
CASSPLMGFNEKLFF
>TRBV10-2|.|TRBJ1-5|.
TGCGCCAGCAGTGAGCGGGGGGGATATCAGCCCCAGCATTTT
CASSERGGYQPQHF
>TRBV28|.|TRBJ2-7|.
TGTGCCAGCAGTAACGGAGGGGACGACGAGCAGTACTTC
CASSNGGDDEQYF
>TRBV7-3|.|TRBJ2-3|.
TGTGCCAGCAGCTTACTCAGGGCAGATACGCAGTATTTT
CASSLLRADTQYF
>TRBV7-2|.|TRBJ1-2|.
TGTGCCAGCAGCTCACCAGGGCCCATTGGGGGCTACACCTTC
CASSSPGPIGGYTF
>TRBV6-5|TRBD2|TRBJ2-7|.
TGTGCCAGCAGTTACGTCGGGGGGGGCGAGCAGTACTTC
CASSYVGGGEQYF
>TRBV19|.|TRBJ1-1|.
TGTGCCAGTTCAGGGGCGGTGGACACTGAAGCTTTCTTT
CASSGAVDTEAFF
>TRBV7-6|TRBD1|TRBJ2-5|.
TGTGCCAGCAGCATGTCAGGGGGCAAGACCCAGTACTTC
CASSMSGGKTQYF
>TRBV18|.|TRBJ1-1|.
TGTGCCAGCTCACCACGGAAAAGGGAGAACACTGAAGCTTTCTTT
CASSPRKRENTEAFF
>TRBV6-6|.|TRBJ1-5|few
TGTGCCAGCAGTTATGCAGGGACGGAGCCCCAGCATTTT
CASSYAGTEPQHF
>TRBV2|.|TRBJ1-5|.
TGTGCCAGCAGACCCGGATTGAATCAGCCCCAGCATTTT
CASRPGLNQPQHF
>TRBV19|.|TRBJ2-6|once
TGTGCCAGTAGTATCCGTTTCTCTGGGGCCAACGTCCTGACTTTC
CASSIRFSGANVLTF
>TRBV5-4|TRBD1|TRBJ2-2|.
TGTGCCAGCAGCTCGGACAGGGGGCGCTTCGGGGAGCTGTTTTTT
CASSSDRGRFGELFF
>TRBV7-2|TRBD1|TRBJ1-3|.
TGTGCCAGCAGCTTAGCGGTATGGGCAGGGGGCACTGATTCTGGAAACACCATATATTTT
CASSLAVWAGGTDSGNTIYF
>TRBV5-1|.|TRBJ1-2|.
TGCGCCAGCAGCTTGGGAAATAGCGGGGCTCAATATGGCTACACCTTC
CASSLGNSGAQYGYTF
>TRBV6-1|.|TRBJ1-5|.
TGTGCCAGCAGTGCTTTTGGGAGCAATCAGCCCCAGCATTTT
CASSAFGSNQPQHF
>TRBV30|.|TRBJ1-1|.
TGTGCCTGGAGTGATCTGGAGGAAGCTTTCTTT
CAWSDLEEAFF
>TRBV30|TRBD2|TRBJ2-2|once
TGTGCCTGGGATAGGACTAGCGGGGGTGGCGGGGAGCTGTTTTTT
CAWDRTSGGGGELFF
>TRBV11-3|.|TRBJ2-5|once
TGTGCCAGCAGCCCGCAAGAGACCCAGTACTTC
CASSPQETQYF
>TRBV6-5|.|TRBJ1-4|.
TGTGCCAGCAGTTATAATGAAAAACTGTTTTTT
CASSYNEKLFF
>TRBV6-5|.|TRBJ2-7|.
TGTGCCAGCAGCCCCGGGGCATACGGGTACGAGCAGTACTTC
CASSPGAYGYEQYF
>TRBV7-2|TRBD2|TRBJ2-5|.
TGTGCCAGCAGCTTAAGTCTAGCGGGGGGAGTCTGGACCCAGTACTTC
CASSLSLAGGVWTQYF
>TRBV4-3|.|TRBJ1-2|.
TGCGCCAGCAGCCATACGGGGGCCCTTGGCTACACCTTC
CASSHTGALGYTF
>TRBV5-4|.|TRBJ2-2|.
TGTGCCAGCAGCAAGGACCTATGGAGCACCGGGGAGCTGTTTTTT
CASSKDLWSTGELFF
>TRBV10-3|.|TRBJ1-2|few
TGTGCCATCAGTGAGGGGACCGGTTATGGCTACACCTTC
CAISEGTGYGYTF
>TRBV6-1|.|TRBJ1-1|few
TGTGCCAGCACGACAGAACTGAACACTGAAGCTTTCTTT
CASTTELNTEAFF
>TRBV28|.|TRBJ1-6|.
TGTGCCAGCAGTTTATTGGGCGGTAATTCACCCCTCCACTTT
CASSLLGGNSPLHF
>TRBV5-1|.|TRBJ2-2|.
TGCGCCAGCAGCGGGAGTTCGAACACCGGGGAGCTGTTTTTT
CASSGSSNTGELFF
>TRBV4-3|TRBD1|TRBJ1-3|.
TGCGCCAGCAGCCAAGATCGACCAGGGGGCGGAGTAAACACCATATATTTT
CASSQDRPGGGVNTIYF
>TRBV19|TRBD2|TRBJ2-5|.
TGTGCCAGTAGTATGGGCGGGGGGGTTCAAGAGACCCAGTACTTC
CASSMGGGVQETQYF
>TRBV7-2|TRBD1|TRBJ1-2|.
TGTGCCAGCAGCTCCTGGACAGGGGCCACCAACTATGGCTACACCTTC
CASSSWTGATNYGYTF
>TRBV7-2|TRBD2|TRBJ2-5|.
TGTGCCAGCAGCTTAGCGACCCTAGCGGGGGTAGAGACCCAGTACTTC
CASSLATLAGVETQYF
>TRBV30|.|TRBJ1-2|.
TGTGCCTGGAGTGTAGGCAGGAGAACCTATGGCTACACCTTC
CAWSVGRRTYGYTF
>TRBV27|.|TRBJ2-6|.
TGTGCCAGCACCCGTCGCCTCTCTGGGGCCAACGTCCTGACTTTC
CASTRRLSGANVLTF
>TRBV2|TRBD1|TRBJ1-2|.
TGTGCCAGCAGTCCTGGACAGGGAGTAGGCGGCTACACCTTC
CASSPGQGVGGYTF
>TRBV4-1|TRBD1|TRBJ2-7|.
TGCGCCAGCAGCCAAGAAGGGACAGGGGTATACGAGCAGTACTTC
CASSQEGTGVYEQYF
>TRBV19|TRBD2|TRBJ2-1|.
TGTGCCAGTAGTATACGGACTAGTACCCGGACCGAAGGGCAGTTCTTC
CASSIRTSTRTEGQFF
>TRBV5-6|TRBD1|TRBJ2-7|.
TGTGCCAGCAGCTTGTTAGACAGGGGGGGCTACGAGCAGTACTTC
CASSLLDRGGYEQYF
>TRBV5-1|TRBD1|TRBJ2-1|.
TGCGCCAGCTGGGCAGGGGGCAAGGATGAGCAGTTCTTC
CASWAGGKDEQFF
>TRBV7-6|.|TRBJ2-3|.
TGTGCCAGCAGCGTCGGGACTGCTACAGATACGCAGTATTTT
CASSVGTATDTQYF
>TRBV30|.|TRBJ2-7|.
TGTGCCTGGAGTGGTGATTTCGGGTACGAGCAGTACTTC
CAWSGDFGYEQYF
>TRBV28|.|TRBJ1-2|.
TGTGCCAGCAGCCCTTCAGGGAATGACTATGGCTACACCTTC
CASSPSGNDYGYTF
>TRBV4-2|TRBD2|TRBJ2-1|few
TGTGCCAGCAGCCAATGGCGGGGGGACTACAATGAGCAGTTCTTC
CASSQWRGDYNEQFF
>TRBV4-3|.|TRBJ2-7|.
TGCGCCAGCAGCCAAGCCTCCGAAGGCTCCTACGAGCAGTACTTC
CASSQASEGSYEQYF
>TRBV9|TRBD1|TRBJ2-7|.
TGTGCCAGCAGCGGACAGGGGGCCAGGTCCTACGAGCAGTACTTC
CASSGQGARSYEQYF
>TRBV15|.|TRBJ2-1|once
TGTGCCACCAGCATGCCCCACGGGAGAGGTGGCAATGAGCAGTTCTTC
CATSMPHGRGGNEQFF
>TRBV4-1|TRBD2|TRBJ2-3|.
TGCGCCAGCAGGACTAGCGGGTTCTCAGATACGCAGTATTTT
CASRTSGFSDTQYF
>TRBV6-5|TRBD2|TRBJ2-7|.
TGTGCCAGCAGGGCTAGCGGGGCGGACTCCTACGAGCAGTACTTC
CASRASGADSYEQYF
>TRBV5-6|.|TRBJ2-4|.
TGTGCCAGCAGCCCAATGATGACACTAGCCAAAAACATTCAGTACTTC
CASSPMMTLAKNIQYF
>TRBV15|TRBD2|TRBJ2-3|.
TGTGCCACCAGATCTCCCCCGGGACTAGCGGGGGGGCGGGGCACAGATACGCAGTATTTT
CATRSPPGLAGGRGTDTQYF
>TRBV10-2|TRBD1|TRBJ2-2|.
TGCGCCAGCACCGGGACAGGAACCAAAGGGGCCGGGGAGCTGTTTTTT
CASTGTGTKGAGELFF